This entry is about one T cell receptor (beta chain). Generated by immunoSEQ multiplex PCR, the TCRdb table keeps only in-frame clones and is missing some. The sample holds 150,000 to 170,000 clones; over 60% are singletons and the top ten take roughly 1.5%. The data belong to a study of blood T cell repertoires in COVID-19. Study-level information: Specimens from acute and convalescent COVID-19 originated in the United States, Italy and Spain. PBMCs, B-cell-depleted T cells, or T cells were the source of the cDNA or gDNA that made up the material.

Germline V CDR1 and CDR2: SGHNT, YYREEE (reference sequence). This CDR3 is 14 amino acids long. The J segment lost 5 bases and the V segment lost 4 bases, leaving 8 bases of the junction unmatched. The chain joins TRBV5-4 to TRBJ2-7; TRBD1 aligns across 8 bases. The receptor's source is an older man with acute or convalescent COVID-19. The sequenced sample was peripheral blood. CDR3 region: CASSGGQGRDEQYF. In nucleotides, the CDR3 is TGTGCCAGCAGCGGAGGACAGGGACGGGACGAGCAGTACTTC.